These 20 T cell receptor beta chains originate from one sample sequenced in a study of T-cell memory formation after mild COVID-19. Each CDR3 protein gets one entry after TCRdb re-called the 5' RACE reads with MiXCR. The data contain about 290,000 distinct CDR3 sequences, more than 15% of them singletons. The sample comprised PBMCs or a T cell subset sorted from them (not recorded which). The receptors originated from a man younger than 35 who had mild COVID-19 (a few samples of this study predate the infection). Cell type and time point are not known.

The CDR3 region has the DNA TGTGCCAGCAGCTTAGCGACAGGGGGATGGGAGACCCAGTACTTC. Encoded protein: CASSLATGGWETQYF. V gene TRBV7-2 combines with J gene TRBJ2-5; 9 bases align to TRBD1. Germline V gene data show CDR1 as SGHTA and CDR2 as FQGNSA. The CDR3 spans 15 residues. V shed 0 bases and J 5 bases; nucleotides not matched to a gene: 4. The full variable domain, in which reference TRBV7-2 and TRBJ2-5 provide the parts outside the CDR3, is GAGVSQSPSNKVTEKGKDVELRCDPISGHTALYWYRQSLGQGLEFLIYFQGNSAPDKSGLPSDRFSAERTGGSVSTLTIQRTQQEDSAVYLCASSLATGGWETQYFGPGTRLLVL.

In its sample, this clonotype was seen a few times. The chain couples TRBV13 to TRBJ1-6; D uncertain. Germline V gene data show CDR1 as PRHDT and CDR2 as FYEKMQ (reference sequence). The CDR3 consists of 15 residues. V gave up 3 bases and J gave up 10 bases, with 16 bases separating them. In DNA form, the CDR3 reads TGTGCCAGCAGCTTTAGTCCGATGTCGAACTCACCCCTCCACTTT. Its protein is CASSFSPMSNSPLHF.

This clonotype turned up a few times. The gene calls are TRBV12-3 or TRBV12-4 and TRBJ2-2; D perhaps matches TRBD2 (8 bases). This CDR3 is 15 amino acids long. V was trimmed by 5 bases and J by 4 bases, leaving 14 bases between them. CDR3 coding DNA: TGTGCCAGCAGTCGGGAGGGGGCGAGCACCGGGGAGCTGTTTTTT. Encoded protein: CASSREGASTGELFF.

The chain combines TRBV29-1 with TRBJ1-2, with 7 bases aligning to TRBD1. CDR1 is SQVTM, CDR2 ANQGSEA, per germline. The CDR3 loop spans 15 amino acids. The J segment lost 4 bases and the V segment lost 0 bases, leaving 8 bases of the junction unmatched. CDR3 DNA: TGCAGCGTTGAAGATCGGTCGACAGGGATCTATGGCTACACCTTC. It yields the protein CSVEDRSTGIYGYTF.

This clonotype was recorded a few times. V gene TRBV4-1 combines with J gene TRBJ2-2; a possible D gene is TRBD2 (6 bases). This CDR3 spans 16 amino acids. Germline CDR1 MGHRA, CDR2 YSYEKL. The V gene lost 0 bases and the J gene lost 5 bases, with 13 bases spanning the gap. The CDR3 spells CASSQEGGSITGELFF. In DNA, the CDR3 is TGCGCCAGCAGCCAAGAGGGGGGTAGTATTACCGGGGAGCTGTTTTTT.

The V and J genes are TRBV12-3 or TRBV12-4 and TRBJ1-1; possible D gene TRBD1, 6 bases. Trimming shortened V by 8 bases and J by 7 bases, and 20 bases separated the two germline ends. The CDR3 extends over 14 amino acids. CDR3 in DNA: TGTGCCAGCGGAGGGGGGGTCCCAAGGATTGAAGCTTTCTTT. Translated, it gives CASGGGVPRIEAFF.

This clonotype was detected many times. V gene TRBV12-3 or TRBV12-4 combines with J gene TRBJ1-2; 8 positions agree with TRBD1. The CDR3 sequence is 14 residues long. V shed 6 bases, J shed 6 bases, and the junction held 9 bases outside the gene matches. CDR3 nucleotides: TGTGCCAGCAGCGAACCCCAGGGGGCTCATGGCTACACCTTC. Translated: CASSEPQGAHGYTF.

A few counts support this clonotype. The gene calls are TRBV7-2 and TRBJ2-1; 8 positions match TRBD2. Unmatched junction bases numbered 17, after V lost 7 bases and J lost 9 bases. The germline V gene encodes CDR1 SGHTA and CDR2 FQGNSA. The CDR3 covers 16 residues. The CDR3 DNA reads as TGTGCCAGCACCACCCGTCAAGCGGGGGCGATCGGTGAGCAGTTCTTC. It specifies CASTTRQAGAIGEQFF.

This clonotype was found many times. The chain links TRBV14 to TRBJ2-3; 10 bases fit TRBD2. The length of the CDR3 is 17 residues. After removal of 4 bases from V and 1 base from J, the junction contained 8 bases not matched to a gene. CDR1 SGHDN and CDR2 FVKESK come from the germline V gene. The CDR3 nucleotides are TGTGCCAGCAGCCGCCGTCCTAGCGGGGGCCGCACAGATACGCAGTATTTT. It yields the protein CASSRRPSGGRTDTQYF. The full variable domain, its missing parts supplied by reference TRBV14 and TRBJ2-3, is EAGVTQFPSHSVIEKGQTVTLRCDPISGHDNLYWYRRVMGKEIKFLLHFVKESKQDESGMPNNRFLAERTGGTYSTLKVQPAELEDSGVYFCASSRRPSGGRTDTQYFGPGTRLTVL.

The chain links TRBV19 to TRBJ1-5; D is possibly TRBD1 (5 bases). This CDR3 has 16 amino acids. Trimming removed 6 bases from V and 7 bases from J, with 22 bases in between. Germline V gene data show CDR1 as LNHDA and CDR2 as SQIVND (reference sequence). In DNA, the CDR3 is TGTGCCAGTAGCCTCGATTCCGCCGGGGGAAAACAGCCCCAGCATTTT. Translating gives CASSLDSAGGKQPQHF.

This clonotype appeared a few times. The chain recombines TRBV6-2 or TRBV6-3 with TRBJ2-1, with 8 bases that match TRBD1. CDR3 length equals 12 residues. With 8 bases clipped from V and 9 bases from J, the junction kept 6 bases outside the gene matches. CDR1 and CDR2 (germline): MNHEY, SVGEGT. In DNA form, the CDR3 reads TGTGCCAGCGCAGGGACAGGCAGTGAGCAGTTCTTC. Amino acid sequence: CASAGTGSEQFF.

The V gene is TRBV5-6, the J gene TRBJ2-3, with TRBD2 matching over 7 bases. CDR3 length: 11 residues. Germline assignment: CDR1 SGHDT and CDR2 YYEEEE. Losses at the gene ends were 4 bases for V and 10 bases for J; bases not matched to a gene: 3. CDR3 DNA: TGTGCCAGCAGCCTGGGGGGGTCGCAGTATTTT. Translating gives CASSLGGSQYF.

This clonotype has a handful of counts. V gene TRBV20-1 combines with J gene TRBJ2-7; D remains ambiguous. The germline V and J ends were trimmed by 8 bases and 1 base, with 9 bases remaining between them. CDR1 and CDR2 from the germline V gene are DFQATT and SNEGSKA (reference sequence). The CDR3 contains 11 residues. The chain's CDR3 is CSTDGSYEQYV. In nucleotides, the CDR3 is TGCAGTACGGACGGATCCTACGAGCAGTACGTC.

For the CDR3, the DNA is TGTGCCAGCACCTCCCTCGGGACTTCGGACTACAATGAGCAGTTCTTC. Translated: CASTSLGTSDYNEQFF. The J gene is TRBJ2-1, the V gene TRBV6-2 or TRBV6-3; D is perhaps TRBD2 (6 bases). Germline CDR1 and CDR2: MNHEY and SVGEGT. The CDR3 runs 16 residues. V was cut by 7 bases and J by 3 bases, with 19 bases left in between.

CDR3 sequence (DNA): TGTGCCTGGTCGACAGGGGGCAGTCAGCCCCAGCATTTT. As protein: CAWSTGGSQPQHF. The V call is TRBV30, the J call TRBJ1-5; TRBD1 matches 10 bases. The CDR3 length is 13 residues. The trim removed 5 bases at V and 6 bases at J, leaving 4 bases unmatched. Germline V gene lookup returns CDR1 GTSNPN and CDR2 SVGIG (reference sequence).

This clonotype was detected only a few times. The chain employs TRBV11-2 and TRBJ2-7; 9 bases are a match to TRBD1. The CDR3 length is 15 residues. Per germline, CDR1 SGHAT and CDR2 FQNNGV. J lost 0 bases, V lost 1 base, and 1 base had no gene match. DNA of the CDR3: TGTGCCAGCAGCTTAGCGACAGGGGGCTCCTACGAGCAGTACTTC. Translation: CASSLATGGSYEQYF.

This clonotype was detected ten times or more. This chain links TRBV12-3 or TRBV12-4 with TRBJ2-5; D is undetermined. V lost 6 bases and J 2 bases, leaving 10 bases between the germline ends. This CDR3 has 13 amino acids. CDR3 bases: TGTGCCAGCAGCTACAACTCACAAGAGACCCAGTACTTC. This codes for CASSYNSQETQYF.

The chain combines TRBV7-9 with TRBJ2-5; D may be TRBD2 (5 bases). V dropped 2 bases and J dropped 3 bases, with 10 bases sitting between them. Germline assignment: CDR1 SEHNR and CDR2 FQNEAQ (reference sequence). The CDR3 spans 14 residues. In nucleotides, the CDR3 is TGTGCCAGCAGCTTACCGGACGGGGAAGAGACCCAGTACTTC. Residues: CASSLPDGEETQYF.

This clonotype was found a few times. The rearrangement uses TRBV6-1 and TRBJ1-2, with a possible D match to TRBD1 (6 bases). This CDR3 comprises 15 residues. V lost 1 base and J lost 6, with 15 bases in between. Germline V gene sequence: CDR1 MNHNS, CDR2 SASEGT. CDR3 amino acids: CASSEGWGRENGYTF. CDR3 DNA sequence: TGTGCCAGCAGTGAAGGCTGGGGGCGGGAGAATGGCTACACCTTC.

On this clonotype itself: A read error is likely, as this CDR3 ends without the conserved phenylalanine or tryptophan. The gene calls are TRBV5-1 and TRBJ2-3; D remains ambiguous. Germline V gene sequence: CDR1 SGHRS, CDR2 YFSETQ. V was shortened by 3 bases and J by 0 bases, with 8 bases between the two germline ends. The CDR3 totals 14 residues. The CDR3 loop reads CASSSTDSTDTQYV. For the CDR3, the DNA is TGCGCCAGCAGCTCTACAGACAGCACAGATACGCAGTATGTT.